Presented here are 6 T cell receptor beta chains from one specimen sequenced in a study of regulatory T cells in long-lasting Graves disease. Time point in this sample: persistent/refractory GD, antithyroid drugs over 5 years with positive TRAb. With RNA extracted from PBMCs as input, the TCR library was made. CDR3-region Arm-PCR and iRepertoire HTBI primers produced the TCR beta libraries. One entry per CDR3 protein, called by TCRdb with MiXCR from the multiplex PCR reads. The table shows about 470,000 distinct CDR3 sequences, with roughly 20% occurring only once. Sequencing was performed on peripheral blood mononuclear cells (PBMCs), taken when the disease was refractory, from a patient treated with antithyroid drugs. All receptors derive from a female donor with Graves disease.

This clonotype was picked up many times. V usage is TRBV2 and J usage is TRBJ2-1; 12 bases align to TRBD2. The CDR3 is 12 residues long. The V and J ends lost 6 bases and 13 bases, in that order; junction bases with no gene match: 4. The germline CDR1 and CDR2 sequences are SNHLY and FYNNEI. In DNA form, the CDR3 reads TGTGCCAGCAGACTAGCGGGAGGTCATCAGTTCTTC. It yields the protein CASRLAGGHQFF.

The V and J genes are TRBV28 and TRBJ2-5; tentative D call: TRBD2 (6 bases). From germline, CDR1 is MDHEN and CDR2 SYDVKM. Trimming took off 6 bases at V and 5 bases at J, with 25 bases between the two ends. The CDR3 spans 17 residues. CDR3 DNA: TGTGCCAGCAGCCCCGGAGAGTTTGGAGGGCCCTCGGAGACCCAGTACTTC. It translates to CASSPGEFGGPSETQYF.

This clonotype has at least ten counts. The chain carries TRBV10-3 and TRBJ2-7, with 12 bases fitting TRBD2. Per germline, CDR1 ENHRY and CDR2 SYGVKD. V dropped 0 bases and J dropped 4; count of bases not matched to a gene: 10. The CDR3 extends over 18 amino acids. The CDR3 DNA follows: TGTGCCATCAGTGAGTCGGCTAGCGGGAGGGCCGATGGTTACGAGCAGTACTTC. Residues: CAISESASGRADGYEQYF.

There are a few counts of this clonotype. This chain joins TRBV24-1 and TRBJ1-3, with 10 bases that match TRBD1. The ends lost 3 bases at V and 4 bases at J; junction bases unmatched: 26. Germline V gene lookup returns CDR1 KGHDR and CDR2 SFDVKD. CDR3 length equals 23 residues. The chain's CDR3 is CATSDLTRDRGLIILRWGNTIYF. CDR3 DNA: TGTGCCACCAGTGATCTTACCCGGGACAGGGGACTTATTATTCTCAGGTGGGGAAACACCATATATTTT.

This clonotype has just one count. The genes are TRBV4-1 and TRBJ1-1; a possible D gene is TRBD1 (5 bases). The CDR3 runs to 16 residues. Trimming stripped 1 base from V and 3 bases from J, with 15 bases between. Germline V gene data show CDR1 as MGHRA and CDR2 as YSYEKL. CDR3 protein: CASSQVGAGMDTEAFF. The CDR3 region has the DNA TGCGCCAGCAGCCAAGTCGGGGCGGGGATGGACACTGAAGCTTTCTTT.

In its sample, this clonotype was seen many times. The V and J genes are TRBV30 and TRBJ1-1; D not resolved. Trimming stripped 4 bases from V and 0 bases from J, with 9 bases between. Looked up from germline, CDR1 is GTSNPN and CDR2 is SVGIG (reference sequence). CDR3 length equals 13 residues. The CDR3 protein is CAWNPVMNTEAFF. The CDR3 coding sequence is TGTGCCTGGAACCCGGTGATGAACACTGAAGCTTTCTTT.